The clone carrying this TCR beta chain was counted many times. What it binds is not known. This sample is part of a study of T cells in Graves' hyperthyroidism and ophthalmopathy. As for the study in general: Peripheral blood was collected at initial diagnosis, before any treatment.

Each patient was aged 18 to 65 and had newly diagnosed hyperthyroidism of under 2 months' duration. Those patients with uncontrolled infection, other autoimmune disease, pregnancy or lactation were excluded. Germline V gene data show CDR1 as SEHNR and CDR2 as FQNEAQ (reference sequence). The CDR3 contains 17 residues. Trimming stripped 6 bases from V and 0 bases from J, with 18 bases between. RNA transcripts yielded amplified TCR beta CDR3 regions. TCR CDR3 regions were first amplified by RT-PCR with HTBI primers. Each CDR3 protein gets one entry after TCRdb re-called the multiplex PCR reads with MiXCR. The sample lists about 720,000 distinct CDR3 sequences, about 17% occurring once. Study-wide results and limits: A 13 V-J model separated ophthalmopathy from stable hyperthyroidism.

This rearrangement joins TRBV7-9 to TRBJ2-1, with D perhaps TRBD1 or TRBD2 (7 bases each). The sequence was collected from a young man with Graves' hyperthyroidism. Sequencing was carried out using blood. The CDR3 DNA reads TGTGCCAGCAGTTGGAGAGGGAGGGACAGCTCCTACAATGAGCAGTTCTTC. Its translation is CASSWRGRDSSYNEQFF.